This record looks at one TCR beta chain sequence and its context. What antigen it recognizes has not been identified. Base qualities are not provided; no much larger clone lies one nucleotide away. These data originate in a study of T cells in Graves' hyperthyroidism and ophthalmopathy (dated by TCRdb to about 2019). With respect to the entire study: To identify TCR V-J signatures that set the groups apart, the researchers used a discovery cohort of 100 or so patients, made up of 40 to 45 with Graves' ophthalmopathy and 57 with stable Graves' hyperthyroidism. Whether ophthalmopathy could be predicted prospectively was tested in an independent validation cohort made up of roughly 19 hyperthyroidism patients plus 17 patients who later progressed to ophthalmopathy. For training and testing, the 100 or so patients in the discovery cohort were randomly divided in a 7:3 ratio. The study also compared thyroid tissue and blood T-cell repertoires from several Graves' hyperthyroidism patients. Once sampling was done, hyperthyroidism patients were given methimazole at a starting dose of 30 mg daily, whereas ophthalmopathy patients were given high-dose intravenous methylprednisolone. TCR Vbeta CDR3 sequencing of 120 to 150 peripheral blood samples (over 40 ophthalmopathy, roughly 72 hyperthyroidism and approximately 17 progressor patients) is reported in the paper. The investigation overall reported the following: During validation, the model predicted progression to ophthalmopathy a median of roughly 7.1 months ahead of onset, with approximately 71% sensitivity and 72.22% specificity. Blood samples also contained most of the expanded thyroid clonotypes (frequency above 0.001), which suggests that blood repertoires may reflect thyroid immune responses. Sample size was not statistically predetermined, and investigators were not blinded to group allocation. In cross-validation, a model built on a 13 V-J signature told ophthalmopathy apart from stable hyperthyroidism with approximately 90% sensitivity and about 81% specificity, and in testing the same model reached 80%/75%.

From its cysteine to its phenylalanine, the CDR3 spans 16 amino acids. Only CDR3 DNA remains: 48 bases, in frame from the first base. Trimming at the junction amounts to 10 bases on V and 3 bases on J, and the germline ends lie 24 bases apart. CDR1 and CDR2 (ENHRY, SYGVKD) derive from the germline V gene. Graves' hyperthyroidism was defined as stable when no progression to ophthalmopathy occurred over 18 months of follow-up. Hyperthyroidism patients were newly diagnosed, with disease duration under 2 months, and aged 18 to 65 years. Exclusion was applied to patients with uncontrolled infections, other autoimmune diseases, pregnancy or lactation. Diagnoses were established on the basis of clinical symptoms, serum thyroxine and TRAb, thyroid ultrasound, and orbital computed tomography. Total RNA was extracted using Trizol reagent, and RNA quality was assessed on an Agilent 2100 Bioanalyzer. Amplification of TCR beta CDR3 regions was carried out from RNA transcripts. For the first round of RT-PCR on the TCR CDR3, the HTBI primer set was used together with the Qiagen OneStep RT-PCR kit. Libraries were constructed in a second round of multiplex PCR, after which size selection and purification were performed. Libraries were sequenced paired-end with 100 bp reads on an Illumina HiSeq2000. Per the authors' processing: SOAPnuke was used to process the raw data, with reads discarded if the reads contained adapters or uncalled bases, had a mean Phred below 15, or lacked an exact constant-primer or identifier match. High-quality paired reads were merged using COPE v1.2.5, and each unique nucleotide sequence was defined as a clonotype. Clonotypes were aligned to IMGT TRBV, TRBD and TRBJ reference segments using MiTCR v1.1. The analysis included only V-J combinations with a frequency above 0.0001, which together covered approximately 99% of the repertoires. A TCS score was defined as the ratio between F50 (clonal expansion) and ExV (chaos), using BLOSUM62-based TCRdist between CDR3 peptides within each V-J. Welch's t-statistics and random forest reduced 500 to 650 V-J features to some 14, which were used in a naive Bayes classifier (R e1071). In TCRdb, the public reads were trimmed at Q25 with fastp and aligned with MiXCR, with productive beta chains retained. Duplicate CDR3 protein sequences are folded into a single record with the most common DNA and genes. V and J calls and clone size were set by TCRdb, not the authors. The sample has approximately 590,000 distinct CDR3 sequences on record, 35% to 55% of them singletons. Just over 8% of the sample goes to the ten largest clones.

The rearranged segments are TRBV10-3 and TRBJ1-1, with TRBD1 tentatively as D gene (5 bases match). The sample was peripheral blood or thyroid tissue (not recorded which). The clonotype was recovered from a woman younger than 35 with Graves' hyperthyroidism. Donor details come from another sample of the same person, matched by shared clones. The CDR3 here reads CASSHRMTVFDTEAFF. At the DNA level, the sequence is TGTGCCAGTAGCCATCGAATGACAGTGTTTGACACTGAAGCTTTCTTT.